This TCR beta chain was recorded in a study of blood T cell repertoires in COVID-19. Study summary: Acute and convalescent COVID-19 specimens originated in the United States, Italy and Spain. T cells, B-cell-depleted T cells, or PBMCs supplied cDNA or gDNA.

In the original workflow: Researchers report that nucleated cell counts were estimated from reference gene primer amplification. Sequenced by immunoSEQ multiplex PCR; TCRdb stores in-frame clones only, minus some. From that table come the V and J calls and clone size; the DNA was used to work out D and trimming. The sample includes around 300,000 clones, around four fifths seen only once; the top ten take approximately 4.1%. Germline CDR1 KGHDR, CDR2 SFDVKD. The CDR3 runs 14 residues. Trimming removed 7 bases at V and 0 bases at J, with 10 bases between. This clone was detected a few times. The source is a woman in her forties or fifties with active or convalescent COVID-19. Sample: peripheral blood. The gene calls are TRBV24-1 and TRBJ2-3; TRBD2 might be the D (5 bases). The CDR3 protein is CATSSGASTDTQYF. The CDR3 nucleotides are TGTGCCACCAGCAGCGGAGCAAGCACAGATACGCAGTATTTT.